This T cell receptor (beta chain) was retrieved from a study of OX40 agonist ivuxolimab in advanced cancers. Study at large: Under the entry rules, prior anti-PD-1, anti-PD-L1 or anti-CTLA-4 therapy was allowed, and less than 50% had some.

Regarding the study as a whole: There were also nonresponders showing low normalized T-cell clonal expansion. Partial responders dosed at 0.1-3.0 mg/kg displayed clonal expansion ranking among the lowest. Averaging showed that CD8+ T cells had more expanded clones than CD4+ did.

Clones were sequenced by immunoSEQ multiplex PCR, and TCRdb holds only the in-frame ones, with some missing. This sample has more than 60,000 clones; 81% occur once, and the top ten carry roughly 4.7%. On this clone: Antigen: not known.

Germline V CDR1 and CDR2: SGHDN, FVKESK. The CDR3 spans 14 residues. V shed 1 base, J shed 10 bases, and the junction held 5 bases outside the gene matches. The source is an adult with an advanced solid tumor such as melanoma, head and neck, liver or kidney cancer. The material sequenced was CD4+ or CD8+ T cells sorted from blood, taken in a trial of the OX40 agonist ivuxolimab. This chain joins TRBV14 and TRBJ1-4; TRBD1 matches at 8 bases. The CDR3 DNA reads TGTGCCAGCAGCCAAGGAGGACAGGGACTAAAACTGTTTTTT. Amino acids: CASSQGGQGLKLFF.